The 13 T cell receptor beta chains below were found in one sample sequenced in a study of blood T cell repertoires in COVID-19. Repertoires were generated with immunoSEQ multiplex PCR, while TCRdb's copy carries only in-frame clones and drops some. The table includes 64,000 or so clones, approximately 78% detected once. The sample taken for sequencing was peripheral blood. The receptors originated from a human donor in a cohort sampled during active COVID-19.

Many counts were recorded for this clone. The chain carries TRBV6-5 and TRBJ1-6; TRBD1 matches 7 bases. This CDR3 has 13 residues. Germline CDR1 reads MNHEY; CDR2 reads SVGAGI. The trim removed 6 bases at V and 14 bases at J, leaving 10 bases unmatched. CDR3 sequence reads: CASRAGGIYTLHF. DNA for the CDR3: TGTGCCAGCAGGGCAGGGGGTATTTACACCCTCCACTTT.

The V gene is TRBV4-1, the J gene TRBJ1-2, with a possible D match to TRBD1 (5 bases). Trimming removed 8 bases at V and 2 bases at J, with 9 bases between. Germline V gives CDR1 MGHRA, CDR2 YSYEKL. CDR3 length: 12 residues. Written as DNA, the CDR3 is TGCGCCAGCGGTAGACAGAACTATGGCTACACCTTC. Protein product: CASGRQNYGYTF.

This chain joins TRBV30 and TRBJ2-1; TRBD2 matches 15 bases. The V gene end was trimmed by 4 bases and the J gene end by 9 bases; junction bases not matched to a gene: 10. Germline loops: CDR1 GTSNPN, CDR2 SVGIG (reference sequence). The CDR3 is 16 amino acids. CDR3 sequence reads: CAWTTRTSGGAGEQFF. CDR3 bases: TGTGCCTGGACCACTCGGACTAGCGGGGGGGCGGGTGAGCAGTTCTTC.

The chain carries TRBV6-5 and TRBJ2-1, with TRBD1 matching 7 bases. With 7 bases clipped from V and 5 bases from J, the junction kept 2 bases outside the gene matches. CDR1 is MNHEY and CDR2 is SVGAGI in the germline V gene. This CDR3 has 12 amino acids. The CDR3 here is CASNQGDNEQFF. The CDR3 DNA reads TGTGCCAGCAACCAGGGGGACAATGAGCAGTTCTTC.

The chain recombines TRBV2 with TRBJ2-3, with 14 positions matching TRBD2. Trimming cost V 5 bases and J 2 bases; bases outside gene matches: 15. Germline CDR1 reads SNHLY; CDR2 reads FYNNEI. The CDR3 has 20 residues. The CDR3 is CASSRPRTSGGPLLTDTQYF. CDR3 DNA: TGTGCCAGCAGTCGCCCCCGGACTAGCGGGGGGCCCCTCCTCACAGATACGCAGTATTTT.

The chain uses TRBV5-1 and TRBJ1-4, with a weak D call TRBD1 (6 bases). Germline CDR1 reads SGHRS; CDR2 reads YFSETQ. V gave up 2 bases and J gave up 5 bases, with 13 bases separating them. This CDR3 spans 15 amino acids. CDR3 sequence (DNA): TGCGCCAGCAGCTTCTCTGCAGGGGTGAATGAAAAACTGTTTTTT. The encoded protein is CASSFSAGVNEKLFF. The full variable domain, with the rest looked up from reference TRBV5-1 and TRBJ1-4, is KAGVTQTPRYLIKTRGQQVTLSCSPISGHRSVSWYQQTPGQGLQFLFEYFSETQRNKGNFPGRFSGRQFSNSRSEMNVSTLELGDSALYLCASSFSAGVNEKLFFGSGTQLSVL.

This chain links TRBV12-3 or TRBV12-4 with TRBJ1-1; no clear D. The length of the CDR3 is 12 residues. V lost 8 bases and J lost 3, with 10 bases in between. In DNA form, the CDR3 reads TGTGCCAGCGGAAGGGAGCACACTGAAGCTTTCTTT. This gives the protein CASGREHTEAFF.

The chain has TRBV7-8 and TRBJ2-5; TRBD2 matches at 7 bases. Germline trimming cut 4 bases from V and 2 bases from J; bases unmatched to any gene: 7. Looked up from germline, CDR1 is SGHVS and CDR2 is FQNEAQ. The CDR3 is made up of 15 amino acids. The CDR3 DNA reads TGTGCCAGCAGCTCCTCCCGGACTAGGCAAGAGACCCAGTACTTC. Translated, it gives CASSSSRTRQETQYF. Filled out from reference TRBV7-8 and TRBJ2-5, the complete variable domain reads GAGVSQSPRYKVAKRGQDVALRCDPISGHVSLFWYQQALGQGPEFLTYFQNEAQLDKSGLPSDRFFAERPEGSVSTLKIQRTQQEDSAVYLCASSSSRTRQETQYFGPGTRLLVL.

In this sample, this clone turned up a few times. This sequence joins TRBV29-1 and TRBJ2-2, with D possibly matching TRBD1 (6 bases). The CDR3 is made up of 14 amino acids. Germline CDR1 is SQVTM and CDR2 is ANQGSEA. V was trimmed by 3 bases and J by 4 bases, leaving 12 bases between them. The chain's CDR3 is CSVDGPGVTGELFF. Written as DNA, the CDR3 is TGCAGCGTTGATGGGCCAGGGGTCACCGGGGAGCTGTTTTTT.

This clone is a singleton in its sample. This sequence joins TRBV27 and TRBJ2-1, with 7 bases identical to TRBD2. Per the germline V gene, CDR1 is MNHEY and CDR2 is SMNVEV (reference sequence). V lost 8 bases and J lost 7; bases outside the gene matches: 11. The CDR3 consists of 14 residues. The CDR3 region is CASHVAGERNEQFF. The CDR3 coding sequence is TGTGCCAGCCATGTGGCGGGGGAGAGGAATGAGCAGTTCTTC.

This clone was detected only once. The chain employs TRBV7-6 and TRBJ1-3; tentative D call: TRBD1 (6 bases). Germline assignment: CDR1 SGHVS and CDR2 FNYEAQ. V was trimmed by 5 bases and J by 0 bases, leaving 14 bases between them. The CDR3 is made up of 16 amino acids. The CDR3, as DNA: TGTGCCAGCAGCACCTCCGACAGGAGCTCTGGAAACACCATATATTTT. The encoded protein is CASSTSDRSSGNTIYF.

This chain connects TRBV29-1 to TRBJ1-1, with 9 bases identical to TRBD1. This CDR3 contains 12 residues. The germline gives CDR1 SQVTM, CDR2 ANQGSEA. Trimming cost V 7 bases and J 5 bases; bases outside gene matches: 5. As DNA, the CDR3 is TGCAGCGCTCAGGGGACAGGGACTGAAGCTTTCTTT. Amino acid sequence: CSAQGTGTEAFF. The full variable domain, completed using reference TRBV29-1 and TRBJ1-1, is SAVISQKPSRDICQRGTSLTIQCQVDSQVTMMFWYRQQPGQSLTLIATANQGSEATYESGFVIDKFPISRPNLTFSTLTVSNMSPEDSSIYLCSAQGTGTEAFFGQGTRLTVV.

The chain recombines TRBV28 with TRBJ1-2; TRBD1 matches at 8 bases. This CDR3 region has 16 residues. V dropped 6 bases and J dropped 1; count of bases not matched to a gene: 10. Germline-derived CDR1 and CDR2 are MDHEN and SYDVKM. The CDR3 DNA reads TGTGCCAGCAGAGCCGGGACAGGAGAGTTTAACTATGGCTACACCTTC. Translation gives CASRAGTGEFNYGYTF.